This TCR beta chain came from a study of T cells after yellow fever vaccination. Whole-study findings and limits: Boosting was followed by the reappearance of most primary-vaccination clones (about 96% CD4, roughly 90% CD8).

CDR1 and CDR2 from the germline V gene are DFQATT and SNEGSKA (reference sequence). CDR3 size: 19 residues. V shed 6 bases, J shed 0 bases, and the junction held 20 bases outside the gene matches. A word on this clonotype: Its antigen is not known.

TCRdb used MiXCR to reprocess the 5' RACE reads, holding one entry per CDR3 protein. Of some 560,000 distinct CDR3 sequences in the sample, roughly 19% were seen once. The receptor's source is a man under 40 who received the YFV17D yellow fever vaccine. The sequences come from PBMCs, collected 15 days after the yellow fever booster vaccination. The chain carries TRBV20-1 and TRBJ2-7, with 10 bases matching TRBD2. The CDR3, as DNA: TGCAGTGCCAAAGGGGTAGTCGGAACTAGCGGGATTAGCTCCTACGAGCAGTACTTC. Its protein is CSAKGVVGTSGISSYEQYF.